This entry concerns a single T cell receptor beta chain. The antigen it binds to is not known. Base qualities are not recorded, but no much larger clone differs from it by a single base. These data belong to a study of PD-1 blockade in mismatch repair-deficient tumors (dated by TCRdb to 2017 to 2019). About the investigation overall: Between late 2013 and September 2016, the trial enrolled 70 to 100 consecutive patients with about twelve mismatch repair-deficient cancer types, every one of whom had been previously treated and was progressing. Tumor-associated T cell clones were tracked in the peripheral blood of patients responding to PD-1 blockade by deep sequencing of TCR CDR3 regions. The study at large found these results: Clones residing in the tumor, which were often undetectable in blood before treatment, expanded quickly after pembrolizumab and then contracted, generally before radiologic responses. Of about 7 peptides, a few triggered clonal expansion, producing 150 or so unique blood TCRs, of which about 7 were also present in tumor, and every positive peptide came from a frameshift mutation.

The library relied on the immunoSEQ multiplex PCR assay. The original methods were these. A clone was defined as neoantigen-specific if the clone expanded significantly to the relevant peptide but showed no significant expansion to any other peptide tested. Imported from immuneACCESS, the table was reduced by TCRdb to in-frame sequences with V and J called. These copies leave out some clones; in studies compared against another copy, an unresolved V gene accounts for under half, and the cause of the remainder is not known. The DNA gave D and trimming, while V, J and clone size come from that table. Counted in this sample were roughly 14,000 clones; over 75% of them appeared once. Of the sample, about 10% is held by the ten largest clones. The time point label for this specimen denotes: identical roughly 10-day culture without peptide (control). For each enrolled patient, mismatch repair deficiency was established using either polymerase chain reaction or immunohistochemistry. TCR sequencing was carried out for three patients who responded to pembrolizumab therapy. Each of roughly 7 ELISpot-reactive candidate neoantigen peptides was used in an approximately ten-day in vitro stimulation prior to TCR sequencing. A control culture without peptide was run identically and served as baseline for clone fold-change calculations. The phase II trial prospectively tested pembrolizumab PD-1 blockade in advanced mismatch repair-deficient cancers regardless of tissue of origin.

From cysteine to phenylalanine, the CDR3 is 16 amino acids long. The CDR3 DNA has 48 bases and is translated from base 1. The junction shows trimming of 3 bases on V and 8 bases on J, plus 22 bases between the germline ends. The germline V gene specifies SGHTA as CDR1 and FQGNSA as CDR2. The sequence links TRBV7-2 to TRBJ1-2; no D segment can be confidently identified. The source was cells cultured in vitro, collected from a patient treated with pembrolizumab. The TCR comes from an adult with mismatch repair-deficient cancer. The sequenced DNA: TGTGCCAGCAGCTTCGGGCGTTTGTTCGTGGTCGGGGGCTACACCTTC. Its protein is CASSFGRLFVVGGYTF. Beyond the CDR3, the reference TRBV7-2 and TRBJ1-2 genes provide the residues; the full variable domain reads: GAGVSQSPSNKVTEKGKDVELRCDPISGHTALYWYRQSLGQGLEFLIYFQGNSAPDKSGLPSDRFSAERTGGSVSTLTIQRTQQEDSAVYLCASSFGRLFVVGGYTFGSGTRLTVV.